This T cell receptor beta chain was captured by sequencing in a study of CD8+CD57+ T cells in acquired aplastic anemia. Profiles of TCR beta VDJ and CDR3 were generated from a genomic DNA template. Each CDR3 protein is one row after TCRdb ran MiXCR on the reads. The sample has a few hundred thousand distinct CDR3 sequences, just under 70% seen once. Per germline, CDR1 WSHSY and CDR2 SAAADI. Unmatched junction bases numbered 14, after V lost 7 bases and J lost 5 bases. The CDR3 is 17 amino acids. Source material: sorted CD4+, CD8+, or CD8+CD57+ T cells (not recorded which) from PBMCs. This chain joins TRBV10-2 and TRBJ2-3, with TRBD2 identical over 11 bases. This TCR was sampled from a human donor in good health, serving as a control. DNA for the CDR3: TGCGCCAGCAACCCTAGCGGGAGGACAGTGGGGCAAGATACGCAGTATTTT. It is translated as CASNPSGRTVGQDTQYF.